The 24 T cell receptor beta chains in this list originate from one sample, sequenced in a study of PD-1 blockade in classical Hodgkin lymphoma. Every patient relapsed after autologous stem cell transplantation, and brentuximab vedotin exposure varied. Some clones are missing from TCRdb's copy, which holds only in-frame ones; the method was immunoSEQ multiplex PCR. This sample yields roughly 28,000 clones, of which 70% are seen a single time; roughly 24% belongs to the top ten. Material: peripheral blood mononuclear cells (PBMCs), obtained before the second cycle of nivolumab. The source is a human donor with classical Hodgkin lymphoma.

This sequence joins TRBV28 and TRBJ1-2; D possibly corresponds to TRBD1 (6 bases). V was clipped by 3 bases and J by 6 bases, with 11 bases between them. The CDR3 length is 13 residues. The germline CDR1 and CDR2 sequences are MDHEN and SYDVKM. The CDR3: CASSFGGRDGYTF. The CDR3 DNA is TGTGCCAGCAGTTTCGGGGGGCGTGATGGCTACACCTTC.

A few counts support this clone. This chain joins TRBV11-1 and TRBJ2-7; D possibly corresponds to TRBD1 (5 bases). CDR1 is SGHAT, CDR2 FQDESV, per germline (reference sequence). V lost 1 base and J lost 3, with 10 bases in between. The CDR3 has 14 amino acids. CDR3 sequence reads: CASSLGGRVYEQYF. In DNA form, the CDR3 reads TGTGCCAGCAGCTTAGGGGGCAGGGTCTACGAGCAGTACTTC.

The chain has TRBV5-6 and TRBJ2-5; D may correspond to TRBD1 or TRBD2 (5 bases each). The germline CDR1 and CDR2 sequences are SGHDT and YYEEEE. V was shortened by 2 bases and J by 9 bases, with 8 bases between the two germline ends. This CDR3 is built from 11 residues. The CDR3 protein is CASSLGEPQYF. CDR3 DNA: TGTGCCAGCAGCTTAGGGGAGCCCCAGTACTTC.

This chain connects TRBV7-8 to TRBJ2-5; TRBD2 matches 9 bases. The V gene's germline CDR1 is SGHVS and CDR2 FQNEAQ. V lost 3 bases and J lost 7; bases outside the gene matches: 15. The CDR3 consists of 17 residues. Here the CDR3 DNA reads TGTGCCAGCAGCTTTGAACTCGGACTAGCGAGGGATGGGACCCAGTACTTC. Translating gives CASSFELGLARDGTQYF. The entire variable domain, with the rest obtained from reference TRBV7-8 and TRBJ2-5, is as follows: GAGVSQSPRYKVAKRGQDVALRCDPISGHVSLFWYQQALGQGPEFLTYFQNEAQLDKSGLPSDRFFAERPEGSVSTLKIQRTQQEDSAVYLCASSFELGLARDGTQYFGPGTRLLVL.

This sequence joins TRBV19 and TRBJ2-5, with D unclear. This CDR3 region has 15 residues. The V and J ends lost 6 bases and 4 bases respectively, with 18 bases between them. Germline V gene lookup returns CDR1 LNHDA and CDR2 SQIVND (reference sequence). The CDR3 loop is CASRKVEAVGETQYF. DNA for the CDR3: TGTGCCAGTAGGAAGGTCGAGGCGGTGGGAGAGACCCAGTACTTC.

The chain is built from TRBV5-4 and TRBJ1-6; 9 nucleotides line up with TRBD1. This CDR3 contains 19 residues. Germline lookup yields CDR1 SGHNT and CDR2 YYREEE (reference sequence). Trimming at V came to 4 bases and at J to 0 bases, leaving 11 bases not matched to a gene. In DNA, the CDR3 is TGTGCCAGCAGCCCTGGACAGGGGCGCCCTAGCTCCTATAATTCACCCCTCCACTTT. It is translated as CASSPGQGRPSSYNSPLHF. Combining the CDR3 with reference TRBV5-4 and TRBJ1-6 gives the whole variable domain ETGVTQSPTHLIKTRGQQVTLRCSSQSGHNTVSWYQQALGQGPQFIFQYYREEENGRGNFPPRFSGLQFPNYSSELNVNALELDDSALYLCASSPGQGRPSSYNSPLHFGNGTRLTVT.

V is TRBV6-1 and J is TRBJ1-1, with D perhaps TRBD1 (5 bases). The germline V gene encodes CDR1 MNHNS and CDR2 SASEGT. CDR3 size: 13 residues. Trimming removed 7 bases from V and 1 base from J, with 10 bases in between. The CDR3 nucleotides are TGTGCCAGCAACTTGGGGGGGAACACTGAAGCTTTCTTT. This encodes CASNLGGNTEAFF.

The genes are TRBV7-2 and TRBJ2-1; D gene unclear. Germline V gives CDR1 SGHTA, CDR2 FQGNSA. V lost 1 base and J lost 5, with 6 bases in between. This CDR3 comprises 13 residues. CDR3 residues: CASSLVGHNEQFF. DNA of the CDR3: TGTGCCAGCAGCTTAGTGGGCCACAATGAGCAGTTCTTC.

There are many counts of this clone. J is TRBJ2-1 and V is TRBV4-3; tentatively, D is TRBD2 (5 bases). Deletions cut 0 bases from V and 9 bases from J, with 15 bases between. The CDR3 runs to 15 residues. CDR1 and CDR2 (germline): LGHNA, YSLEER. CDR3 in amino acids: CASSQERTPAGEQFF. In DNA, the CDR3 is TGCGCCAGCAGCCAAGAGAGGACCCCGGCGGGTGAGCAGTTCTTC.

The genes are TRBV28 and TRBJ1-5, with D possibly TRBD1 on 5 matching bases. CDR1 and CDR2 (germline): MDHEN, SYDVKM. The CDR3 is 14 residues long. With 3 bases removed from V and 6 bases from J, the gap between germline ends came to 12 bases. The CDR3, as DNA: TGTGCCAGCAGTTTTATCAGGGTTTTTCAGCCCCAGCATTTT. Protein sequence: CASSFIRVFQPQHF.

This clone came up a few times. This chain links TRBV7-2 with TRBJ2-2; 8 bases are shared with TRBD1. Per germline, CDR1 SGHTA and CDR2 FQGNSA. The junction had 4 bases not matched to a gene; V was cut back by 4 bases and J by 3 bases. The CDR3 spans 15 residues. The CDR3 bases are TGTGCCAGCAGCTCGGGACAGGACTACACCGGGGAGCTGTTTTTT. Residues: CASSSGQDYTGELFF.

This sequence joins TRBV29-1 and TRBJ1-2, with D maybe TRBD1 (5 bases). V gave up 2 bases and J gave up 4 bases, with 8 bases separating them. Germline V gene lookup returns CDR1 SQVTM and CDR2 ANQGSEA. The CDR3 spans 12 residues. The CDR3 protein is CSVERGTYGYTF. CDR3 in DNA: TGCAGCGTTGAACGGGGGACCTATGGCTACACCTTC.

The genes are TRBV19 and TRBJ2-3; 7 bases match TRBD2. J gave up 1 base and V 5 bases, and 6 bases lay outside the gene matches. The germline V gene has CDR1 LNHDA and CDR2 SQIVND (reference sequence). This CDR3 has 15 residues. The CDR3 sequence is CASSLGGSGTDTQYF. The CDR3 region has the DNA TGTGCCAGTAGTCTCGGGGGGTCGGGCACAGATACGCAGTATTTT.

V gene TRBV6-1 combines with J gene TRBJ2-7, with unresolved D. The V gene lost 3 bases and the J gene lost 4 bases, with 7 bases spanning the gap. The CDR3 runs 12 residues. CDR1 MNHNS and CDR2 SASEGT come from the germline V gene. CDR3 DNA sequence: TGTGCCAGCAGTGATTACTGGTACGAGCAGTACGTC. Amino acids: CASSDYWYEQYV.

The chain joins TRBV7-8 to TRBJ2-1; a weak D match, TRBD1 (6 bases). This CDR3 has 12 amino acids. The germline CDR1 and CDR2 sequences are SGHVS and FQNEAQ. Between the trimmed V and J ends, which lost 6 bases and 8 bases, there was a span of 11 bases. CDR3 coding DNA: TGTGCCAGCAGGACAAAGGGGGATGAGCAGTTCTTC. Translation gives CASRTKGDEQFF.

This clone was counted ten times or more. The rearrangement joins TRBV21-1 to TRBJ1-3. TRBV21-1 is a pseudogene. The CDR3 is made up of 17 amino acids. The CDR3 here is CASSKALRGLGERSSYF. The DNA of the CDR3 is TGTGCCAGCAGCAAAGCGCTAAGGGGACTGGGGGAACGATCGAGCTATTTT.

On this clone itself: A much larger clonotype is one base distant, so this may be a read error. Other DNA sequences of this sample code for an identical CDR3. The genes are TRBV29-1 and TRBJ1-1; no clear D. Trimming cost V 5 bases and J 1 base, with 2 bases left between them. This CDR3 contains 10 residues. The V gene's germline CDR1 is SQVTM and CDR2 ANQGSEA. The DNA of the CDR3 is TGCAGCGTTAAGAACACTGAAGCTTTCTTT. Encoded protein: CSVKNTEAFF.

The chain is built from TRBV6-5 and TRBJ2-1; D possibly matches TRBD1 or TRBD2 (6 bases each). The CDR3 spans 14 residues. V was trimmed by 4 bases and J by 9 bases, leaving 16 bases between them. Per the germline V gene, CDR1 is MNHEY and CDR2 is SVGAGI. DNA for the CDR3: TGTGCCAGCAGTTCCCGACTAGGGGGGCTTGAGCAGTTCTTC. Amino acids: CASSSRLGGLEQFF.

The chain links TRBV28 to TRBJ2-3; the match to TRBD2 covers 11 bases. The CDR3 spans 16 residues. V gave up 3 bases and J gave up 2 bases; unmatched junction bases: 4. Germline V gene sequence: CDR1 MDHEN, CDR2 SYDVKM. CDR3 coding DNA: TGTGCCAGCAGTTTCTTAGCGGGGGGGATCACAGATACGCAGTATTTT. Translating it yields CASSFLAGGITDTQYF.

This chain connects TRBV19 to TRBJ2-2; a possible D gene is TRBD1 (7 bases). The CDR3 length is 16 residues. Germline assignment: CDR1 LNHDA and CDR2 SQIVND (reference sequence). V shed 5 bases and J shed 0 bases, with 13 bases lying between them. The CDR3 protein is CASSPTGTSNTGELFF. DNA for the CDR3: TGTGCCAGTAGTCCGACAGGGACTTCGAACACCGGGGAGCTGTTTTTT.

The CDR3 DNA is TGTGCCAGCAGTCAGAAGACGGGACTAGCGGGGGGGAAACAAGAGACCCAGTACTTC. Translating gives CASSQKTGLAGGKQETQYF. The chain combines TRBV7-9 with TRBJ2-5, with 16 positions matching TRBD2. Per germline, CDR1 SEHNR and CDR2 FQNEAQ (reference sequence). The CDR3 sequence is 19 residues long. V was clipped by 6 bases and J by 2 bases; unmatched bases: 12. The full variable domain, rest sourced from reference TRBV7-9 and TRBJ2-5, is DTGVSQNPRHKITKRGQNVTFRCDPISEHNRLYWYRQTLGQGPEFLTYFQNEAQLEKSRLLSDRFSAERPKGSFSTLEIQRTEQGDSAMYLCASSQKTGLAGGKQETQYFGPGTRLLVL.

The chain carries TRBV6-1 and TRBJ2-1; D may be TRBD1 (5 bases). Trimming took 9 bases from V and 12 from J, leaving 21 bases between them. The CDR3 spans 13 residues. Germline lookup yields CDR1 MNHNS and CDR2 SASEGT. The CDR3 DNA reads as TGTGCCAGTGATTCCGACAGACAATATCCGCAGTTCTTC. Its translation is CASDSDRQYPQFF.

To note about this clone: One end of the junction is discordant with germline, which a read error may explain. The chain is built from TRBV5-8 and TRBJ1-6, with 7 bases lining up with TRBD1. Per the germline V gene, CDR1 is SGHTS and CDR2 is YDEGEE. The CDR3 consists of 12 residues. CDR3 region: CASSFAEQGWAF. The CDR3 DNA reads as TGTGCCAGCAGCTTTGCGGAACAGGGGTGGGCCTTT.

The V call is TRBV5-1, the J call TRBJ2-1; 9 nucleotides line up with TRBD1. This CDR3 region has 17 residues. Germline CDR1 SGHRS, CDR2 YFSETQ. The V segment lost 3 bases and the J segment 7 bases; nucleotides outside the gene matches: 14. CDR3 nucleotide sequence: TGCGCCAGCAGCTACACGTTCCGGGACAGGGTTGGGAATGAGCAGTTCTTC. Translating it yields CASSYTFRDRVGNEQFF.